A single sample gave rise to the 10 T cell receptor beta chains below, sequenced in a study of shared clonotypes between healthy human individuals. Sequencing was performed with immunoSEQ multiplex PCR; in TCRdb, only in-frame clones are kept and a portion is missing. Here the sample spans around 370,000 clones, about 96% being singletons. Sequences were obtained from memory CD8+ T cells sorted from blood. Subset described: CD45RO+ cells pooled with CCR7-negative TemRA cells. Receptors originate from a man aged 25-45 years in good health.

The V gene is TRBV10-3, the J gene TRBJ2-1; D gene unclear. The V gene lost 3 bases and the J gene lost 6 bases, with 12 bases spanning the gap. This CDR3 is 14 amino acids long. The germline V gene encodes CDR1 ENHRY and CDR2 SYGVKD. The CDR3 region has the DNA TGTGCCATCAGTGATCGGGCGGAAGGCAATGAGCAGTTCTTC. Translation gives CAISDRAEGNEQFF.

J is TRBJ2-7 and V is TRBV4-2, with 13 bases identical to TRBD2. Germline-derived CDR1 and CDR2 are LGHNA and YNFKEQ. The CDR3 contains 16 residues. J lost 0 bases, V lost 3 bases, and 2 bases had no gene match. The CDR3: CASSQRTSGGSYEQYF. CDR3 nucleotides: TGTGCCAGCAGCCAGCGGACTAGCGGGGGCTCCTACGAGCAGTACTTC.

The rearrangement links TRBV6-1 to TRBJ2-7; the D is unclear. Looked up from germline, CDR1 is MNHNS and CDR2 is SASEGT. The V gene lost 7 bases and the J gene lost 0 bases, with 13 bases spanning the gap. The CDR3 is 14 amino acids. The CDR3, as DNA: TGTGCCAGCATGGACCCGGGCCGCTCCTACGAGCAGTACTTC. Translating gives CASMDPGRSYEQYF.

J is TRBJ2-3 and V is TRBV21-1. TRBV21-1 is described as a pseudogene. The length of the CDR3 is 13 residues. CDR3 sequence reads: CASSKGGTDTQYF. DNA for the CDR3: TGTGCCAGCAGCAAAGGGGGCACAGATACGCAGTATTTT.

V usage is TRBV27 and J usage is TRBJ2-7; TRBD1 agrees at 9 bases. This CDR3 has 16 amino acids. J gave up 0 bases and V 5 bases, and 8 bases lay outside the gene matches. Germline-derived CDR1 and CDR2 are MNHEY and SMNVEV (reference sequence). The CDR3 here is CASSLSGTGSSYEQYF. The CDR3 DNA sequence: TGTGCCAGCAGTCTCTCCGGGACAGGGAGCTCCTACGAGCAGTACTTC.

The rearrangement links TRBV5-4 to TRBJ2-3; 10 bases fit TRBD2. Trimming cost V 4 bases and J 1 base; bases outside gene matches: 0. Germline V gives CDR1 SGHNT, CDR2 YYREEE (reference sequence). The CDR3 totals 14 residues. The CDR3, as DNA: TGTGCCAGCAGCGGACTAGCGGGCACAGATACGCAGTATTTT. Amino acid sequence: CASSGLAGTDTQYF.

This chain uses TRBV25-1 with TRBJ2-7; TRBD1 matches at 8 bases. The CDR3 runs 14 residues. CDR1 and CDR2 from the germline V gene are MGHDK and SYGVNS. V was pared by 4 bases and J by 3 bases, with 5 bases of the junction left unmatched. Written as DNA, the CDR3 is TGTGCCAGCAGTGGGACAGGGAGCTTCTACGAGCAGTACTTC. Its translation is CASSGTGSFYEQYF.

The chain uses TRBV30 and TRBJ2-2; D assignment may be TRBD1 or TRBD2 (5 bases each). Germline V lookup: CDR1 GTSNPN, CDR2 SVGIG (reference sequence). V was trimmed by 0 bases and J by 6 bases, leaving 11 bases between them. This CDR3 is built from 14 residues. CDR3: CAWSVGVAPGELFF. The DNA of the CDR3 is TGTGCCTGGAGTGTAGGGGTAGCGCCCGGGGAGCTGTTTTTT. Supplemented by reference TRBV30 and TRBJ2-2, the full variable domain reads SQTIHQWPATLVQPVGSPLSLECTVEGTSNPNLYWYRQAAGRGLQLLFYSVGIGQISSEVPQNLSASRPQDRQFILSSKKLLLSDSGFYLCAWSVGVAPGELFFGEGSRLTVL.

For the CDR3, the DNA is TGTGCCAGCAGCTTGATAGGCTATGGCTACACCTTC. Protein: CASSLIGYGYTF. J is TRBJ1-2 and V is TRBV5-8; D gene uncertain. CDR3 size: 12 residues. Trimming removed 1 base from V and 4 bases from J, with 5 bases in between. Germline loops: CDR1 SGHTS, CDR2 YDEGEE.

The V gene is TRBV30, the J gene TRBJ2-1; D gene ambiguous. This CDR3 is built from 10 residues. Germline CDR1 GTSNPN, CDR2 SVGIG (reference sequence). V lost 2 bases and J 8 bases, leaving 4 bases between the germline ends. CDR3: CAWSTDEQFF. CDR3 DNA: TGTGCCTGGAGTACAGATGAGCAGTTCTTC.